This T cell receptor beta chain is from a study of CD8+CD57+ T cells in acquired aplastic anemia. Overall study findings and caveats: Between patients and controls, CD8+ Simpson's diversity did not vary significantly.

Selection for sequencing was limited to patients who had shown CD8+CD57+ cell expansion by flow cytometry. Trimming left V 0 bases short and J 4 bases short, with 2 bases between. Germline V gene lookup returns CDR1 KGHDR and CDR2 SFDVKD. CDR3 length equals 12 residues. Genomic DNA, serving as template, underwent TCR beta VDJ and CDR3 profiling. MiXCR, applied by TCRdb to the reads, yields one record per CDR3 protein. The data show over 150,000 distinct CDR3 sequences, with approximately 52% seen just once and less than 15% held by the top ten. This clonotype was detected only a few times. Its antigen is not identified.

This sequence originates from a human donor with aplastic anemia. Sample: sorted CD4+, CD8+, or CD8+CD57+ T cells (not recorded which) from PBMCs. The chain uses TRBV24-1 and TRBJ2-5, with D unclear. CDR3 sequence (DNA): TGTGCCACCAGTGATTTGACAGAGACCCAGTACTTC. Its translation is CATSDLTETQYF.